This note documents a single TCR beta chain sequence. This clonotype was counted ten times or more. No antigen is known for it. No base quality values were provided; no much bigger clone lies one nucleotide off. This sample stems from a study of CD8 T cells in ankylosing spondylitis (dated 2017 in TCRdb). Broadly, across the study: T cell receptor beta repertoires were profiled in healthy donors and ankylosing spondylitis patients so that disease-linked TCR variants could be found. In total, the full study cohort was made up of nearly 110 healthy donors and 25 to 30 ankylosing spondylitis patients. Peripheral blood samples were taken, and synovial fluid was additionally collected from ankylosing spondylitis patients. The paper as a whole reports these results and caveats: Blood from ankylosing spondylitis patients appeared to be characterized by a TCR beta motif composed of about eight highly homologous amino acid variants. According to the report, matched synovial fluid samples from ankylosing spondylitis patients were significantly enriched for the disease-linked clones. Some of the motif variants had been reported before in the synovial fluid and blood of reactive arthritis patients, a finding that suggests common disease-initiation mechanisms. The disease-linked clones showed a CD8+ phenotype and occurred at relatively low frequencies in peripheral blood.

CDR1 and CDR2, per the germline V gene, are SGHRS and YFSETQ. Inclusive of the bounding cysteine and phenylalanine, the CDR3 is 15 residues long. Here the CDR3 DNA is all that survives: 45 bases in frame from base 1. Trimmed from V: 2 bases; trimmed from J: 5 bases; junction bases lacking a gene match: 6. The listed sequencing device is Illumina HiSeq 2500. TCR beta libraries were prepared by quantitative 5'-RACE with molecular barcodes. The study's processing was this. To identify disease-linked TCR variants, a new computational method was used, one built on a probabilistic model of VDJ rearrangement. TCRdb reprocessed the public reads (quality trimming at Q25 with fastp, clone calling with MiXCR) and kept in-frame beta chains. Each CDR3 protein gets just one entry, which takes the most common genes and DNA from the rows behind it. The V and J calls reflect TCRdb's pipeline rather than the authors' work. The sample data list under 300,000 distinct CDR3 sequences, and about 10% of these were observed just once. About 2.5% of the sample is taken by the ten largest.

The sequence joins TRBV5-1 to TRBJ2-2; 7 central nucleotides agree with TRBD2. Sequenced: blood, either unsorted or a sorted T cell fraction (not recorded which). The clonotype comes from a male donor with ankylosing spondylitis or in good health (not recorded which). This receptor carries the CDR3 CASSLEREGTGELFF. The bases read TGCGCCAGCAGCTTAGAGCGGGAAGGAACCGGGGAGCTGTTTTTT.